The 3 T cell receptor beta chains given below trace back to one sample, sequenced in a study of T cell responses to AZD1222 COVID-19 vaccine. TCRdb's table, derived via immunoSEQ multiplex PCR, lists solely in-frame clones and lacks some. Of about 130,000 clones listed, around 85% are singletons. Sequenced material: peripheral blood, taken 28 days after the second AZD1222 dose. These receptor sequences come from an adult who received the AZD1222 COVID-19 vaccine.

V and J are TRBV4-2 and TRBJ2-5; D might be TRBD1 (6 bases). V was shortened by 4 bases and J by 1 base, with 16 bases between the two germline ends. This CDR3 has 16 amino acids. Germline lookup yields CDR1 LGHNA and CDR2 YNFKEQ. The CDR3 loop reads CASSPLQGYSQETQYF. CDR3 in DNA: TGTGCCAGCAGCCCACTACAGGGTTACTCCCAAGAGACCCAGTACTTC.

The chain recombines TRBV12-3 or TRBV12-4 with TRBJ2-7; D possibly corresponds to TRBD2 (6 bases). The CDR3 consists of 13 residues. V lost 7 bases and J 4 bases, leaving 14 bases between the germline ends. Here the CDR3 DNA reads TGTGCCAGCACCTCGTGGGGGGAGTACGAGCAGTACTTC. This gives the protein CASTSWGEYEQYF.

The V gene is TRBV6-1, the J gene TRBJ1-3, with D possibly matching TRBD1 (5 bases). V was pared by 2 bases and J by 5 bases, with 10 bases between. CDR3 length: 14 amino acids. The germline gives CDR1 MNHNS, CDR2 SASEGT. CDR3 protein: CASSELQDRNTIYF. CDR3 nucleotide sequence: TGTGCCAGCAGTGAACTACAGGATCGAAACACCATATATTTT.